This TCR beta chain was sequenced in a study of PD-1 blockade in mismatch repair-deficient tumors. Generated by immunoSEQ multiplex PCR, the TCRdb table keeps only in-frame clones and is missing some. Here the sample spans more than 13,000 clones, about nine tenths being singletons. Turning to this clone: Its antigen is unidentified.

This CDR3 has 17 amino acids. V dropped 5 bases and J dropped 3; count of bases not matched to a gene: 7. Germline lookup yields CDR1 MDHEN and CDR2 SYDVKM. The time point here: identical roughly 10-day culture without peptide (control). The gene calls are TRBV28 and TRBJ2-1; 13 bases map to TRBD2. The specimen was cells cultured in vitro, collected from a patient treated with pembrolizumab. The source is an adult with mismatch repair-deficient cancer. The CDR3 sequence is CASSLGLAGENYNEQFF. Written as DNA, the CDR3 is TGTGCCAGCAGTCTCGGACTAGCGGGAGAAAACTACAATGAGCAGTTCTTC.